Listed below are T cell receptor beta chains from one sample, sequenced in a study of PD-L1 blockade in urothelial cancer. Assay: immunoSEQ multiplex PCR; the TCRdb copy retains only in-frame clones and omits some. The sample includes tens of thousands of clones, roughly four fifths of them seen just once. This sample comprised PBMCs, obtained around atezolizumab (anti-PD-L1) treatment. The receptors stem from a man between 65 and 85 years old with urothelial cancer. Both conserved end residues are part of each CDR3.

TRBJ1-2 | TRBV27 | CASSQTGNYGYTF
TRBJ2-3 | TRBV5-1 | CASSLESGVADTQYF
TRBJ1-5 | TRBV15 | CATSRDRGYQPQHF
TRBJ2-1 | TRBV19 | CASSSQSGVTYNEQFF
TRBJ2-4 | TRBV11-2 | CASSPPRNIQYF
TRBJ1-3 | TRBV6-1 | CASSAHSSGNTIYF
TRBJ2-3 | TRBV7-9 | CASSFSGLAVADTQYF
TRBJ2-7 | TRBV18 | CASSPSGGVGEQYF
TRBJ2-4 | TRBV20-1 | CSARDRYF
TRBJ2-4 | TRBV5-1 | CASSLEASSDIQYF
TRBJ2-5 | TRBV7-7 | CASSARDREETQYF